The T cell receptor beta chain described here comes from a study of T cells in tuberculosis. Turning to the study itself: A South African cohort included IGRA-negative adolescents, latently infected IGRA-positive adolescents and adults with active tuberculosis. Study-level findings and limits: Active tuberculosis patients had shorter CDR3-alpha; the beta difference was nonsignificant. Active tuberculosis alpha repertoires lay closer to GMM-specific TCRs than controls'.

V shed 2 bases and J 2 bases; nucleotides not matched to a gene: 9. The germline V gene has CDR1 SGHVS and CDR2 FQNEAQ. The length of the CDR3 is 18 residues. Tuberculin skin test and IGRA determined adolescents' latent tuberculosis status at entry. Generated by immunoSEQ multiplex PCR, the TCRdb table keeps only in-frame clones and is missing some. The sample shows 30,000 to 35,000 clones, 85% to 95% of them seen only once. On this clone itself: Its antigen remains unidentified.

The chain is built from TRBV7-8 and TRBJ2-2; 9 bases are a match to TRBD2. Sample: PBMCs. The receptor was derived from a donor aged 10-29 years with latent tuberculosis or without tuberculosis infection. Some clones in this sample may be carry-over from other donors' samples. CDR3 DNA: TGTGCCAGCAGCTTATTCTTCAAACTAGCGGGCAACACCGGGGAGCTGTTTTTT. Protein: CASSLFFKLAGNTGELFF.